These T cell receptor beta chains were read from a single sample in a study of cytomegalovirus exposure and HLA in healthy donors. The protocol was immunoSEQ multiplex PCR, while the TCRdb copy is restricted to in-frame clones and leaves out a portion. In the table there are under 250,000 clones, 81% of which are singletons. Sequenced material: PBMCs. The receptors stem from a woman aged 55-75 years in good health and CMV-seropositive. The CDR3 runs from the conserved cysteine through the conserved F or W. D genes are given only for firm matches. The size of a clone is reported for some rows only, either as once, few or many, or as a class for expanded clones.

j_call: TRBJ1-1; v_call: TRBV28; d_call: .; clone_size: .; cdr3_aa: CASSFTGTEAFF; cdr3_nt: TGTGCCAGCAGTTTCACAGGGACTGAAGCTTTCTTT
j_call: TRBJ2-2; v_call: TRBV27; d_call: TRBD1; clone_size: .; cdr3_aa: CASSLVQGRTGELFF; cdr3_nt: TGTGCCAGCAGTTTAGTACAGGGGCGGACCGGGGAGCTGTTTTTT
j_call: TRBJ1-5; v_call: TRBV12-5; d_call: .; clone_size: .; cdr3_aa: CASGLVQLSGPGGNQPQHF; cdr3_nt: TGTGCTAGTGGTTTGGTACAGCTCAGCGGACCAGGGGGCAATCAGCCCCAGCATTTT
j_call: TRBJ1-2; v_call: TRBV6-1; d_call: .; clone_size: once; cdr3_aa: CASSYQTAYGYTF; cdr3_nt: TGTGCCAGCAGTTATCAGACAGCCTATGGCTACACCTTC
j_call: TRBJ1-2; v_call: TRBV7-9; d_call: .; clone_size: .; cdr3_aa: CASSFSTGVYGYTF; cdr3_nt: TGTGCCAGCAGCTTCTCGACGGGGGTCTATGGCTACACCTTC
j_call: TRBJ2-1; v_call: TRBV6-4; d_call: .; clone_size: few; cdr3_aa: CASSDSRGITNEQFF; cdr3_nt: TGTGCCAGCAGTGACAGCCGAGGGATCACGAATGAGCAGTTCTTC
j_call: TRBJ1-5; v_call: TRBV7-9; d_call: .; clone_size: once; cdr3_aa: CASRLPRGFRYSNQPQHF; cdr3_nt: TGTGCCAGCAGGTTACCGCGGGGGTTCCGGTATAGCAATCAGCCCCAGCATTTT
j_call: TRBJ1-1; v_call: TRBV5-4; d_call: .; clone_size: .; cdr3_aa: CASSPGDTEAFF; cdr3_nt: TGTGCCAGCAGCCCGGGGGACACTGAAGCTTTCTTT
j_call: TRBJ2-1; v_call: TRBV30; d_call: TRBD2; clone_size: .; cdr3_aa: CAWIGLAGGNEQFF; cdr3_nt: TGTGCCTGGATTGGACTAGCGGGGGGCAATGAGCAGTTCTTC
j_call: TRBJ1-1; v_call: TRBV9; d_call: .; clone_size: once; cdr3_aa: CASSVGTGPSTEAFF; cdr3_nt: TGTGCCAGCAGCGTTGGCACAGGACCCAGTACTGAAGCTTTCTTT
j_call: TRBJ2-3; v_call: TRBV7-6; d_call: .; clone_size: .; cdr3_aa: CASSLGAGDTDTQYF; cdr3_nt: TGTGCCAGCAGCTTAGGGGCAGGGGACACAGATACGCAGTATTTT
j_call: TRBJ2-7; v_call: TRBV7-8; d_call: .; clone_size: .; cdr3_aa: CASSLVSGLNEQYF; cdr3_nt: TGTGCCAGCAGCTTAGTCTCGGGGTTGAACGAGCAGTACTTC
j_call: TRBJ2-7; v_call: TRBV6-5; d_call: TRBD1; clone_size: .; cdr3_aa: CASSTDRGEQYF; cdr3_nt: TGTGCCAGCAGCACGGACAGGGGCGAGCAGTACTTC
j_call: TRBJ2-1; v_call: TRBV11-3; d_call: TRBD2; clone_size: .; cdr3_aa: CASSPGGLAGVTEQFF; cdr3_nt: TGTGCCAGCAGCCCTGGGGGACTAGCGGGAGTCACGGAGCAGTTCTTC
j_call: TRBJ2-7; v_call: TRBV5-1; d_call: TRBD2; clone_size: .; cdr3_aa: CASSSGTSTYEQYF; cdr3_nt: TGCGCCAGCAGCTCCGGGACTAGCACATACGAGCAGTACTTC
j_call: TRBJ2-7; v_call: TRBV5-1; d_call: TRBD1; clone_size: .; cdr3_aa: CASSPGTGQGIYEQYF; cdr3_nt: TGCGCCAGCAGCCCGGGAACGGGACAGGGCATATACGAGCAGTACTTC
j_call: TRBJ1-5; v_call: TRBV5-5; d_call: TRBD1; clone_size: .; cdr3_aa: CASSLGQGLYQPQHF; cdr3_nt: TGTGCCAGCAGCTTGGGACAGGGACTCTATCAGCCCCAGCATTTT
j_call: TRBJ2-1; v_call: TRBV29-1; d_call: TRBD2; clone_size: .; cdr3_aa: CSVEGSGSHNEQFF; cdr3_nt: TGCAGCGTTGAAGGTAGCGGGAGCCACAATGAGCAGTTCTTC
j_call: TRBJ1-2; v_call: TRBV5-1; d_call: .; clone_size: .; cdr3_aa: CASSLAHPTGGYGYTF; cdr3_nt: TGCGCCAGCAGCTTGGCCCACCCGACAGGAGGATATGGCTACACCTTC
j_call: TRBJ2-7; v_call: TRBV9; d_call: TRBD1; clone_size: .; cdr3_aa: CASSVGMGQGNEQYF; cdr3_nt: TGTGCCAGCAGCGTAGGAATGGGACAGGGCAACGAGCAGTACTTC
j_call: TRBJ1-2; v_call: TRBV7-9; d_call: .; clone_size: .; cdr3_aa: CASSSTGGVTNYGYTF; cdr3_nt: TGTGCCAGCAGCTCCACGGGAGGAGTAACTAACTATGGCTACACCTTC
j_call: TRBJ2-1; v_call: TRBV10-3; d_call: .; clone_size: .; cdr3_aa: CAISELYRPPYNEQFF; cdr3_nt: TGTGCCATCAGTGAGCTGTACAGACCACCCTACAATGAGCAGTTCTTC
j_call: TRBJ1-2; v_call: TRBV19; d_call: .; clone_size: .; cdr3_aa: CASTRWGPYYGYTF; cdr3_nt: TGTGCCAGTACCCGATGGGGGCCCTACTATGGCTACACCTTC
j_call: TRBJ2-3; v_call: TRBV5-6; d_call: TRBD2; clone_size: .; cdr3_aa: CASSLFSSGRGTQYF; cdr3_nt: TGTGCCAGCAGCTTGTTTTCTAGCGGGAGAGGAACGCAGTATTTT
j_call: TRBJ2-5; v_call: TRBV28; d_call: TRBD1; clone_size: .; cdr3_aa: CASSSPSQPGTGEETQYF; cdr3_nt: TGTGCCAGCAGTTCTCCCTCCCAACCCGGGACAGGGGAAGAGACCCAGTACTTC
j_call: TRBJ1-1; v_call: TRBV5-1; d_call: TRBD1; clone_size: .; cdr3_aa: CASSFQGERNTEAFF; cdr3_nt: TGCGCCAGCAGCTTTCAGGGGGAGAGGAACACTGAAGCTTTCTTT
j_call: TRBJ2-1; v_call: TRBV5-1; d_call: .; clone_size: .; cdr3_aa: CASSQDPKGNEQFF; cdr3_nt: TGCGCCAGCAGCCAGGACCCAAAGGGGAATGAGCAGTTCTTC
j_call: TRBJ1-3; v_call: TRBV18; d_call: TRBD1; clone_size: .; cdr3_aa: CASSPRGLAAETGNTIYF; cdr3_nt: TGTGCCAGCTCACCAAGGGGGCTGGCGGCCGAAACTGGAAACACCATATATTTT
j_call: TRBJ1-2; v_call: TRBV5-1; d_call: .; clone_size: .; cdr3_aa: CASSLDGDYGYTF; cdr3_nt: TGCGCCAGCAGCTTGGACGGGGACTATGGCTACACCTTC
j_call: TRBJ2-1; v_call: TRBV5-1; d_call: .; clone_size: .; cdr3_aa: CASSLALSYNEQFF; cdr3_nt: TGCGCCAGCAGCTTGGCCCTCTCGTACAATGAGCAGTTCTTC
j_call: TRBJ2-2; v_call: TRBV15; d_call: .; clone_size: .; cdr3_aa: CATSREPRGRTGELFF; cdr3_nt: TGTGCCACCAGCAGAGAGCCCAGGGGAAGGACCGGGGAGCTGTTTTTT
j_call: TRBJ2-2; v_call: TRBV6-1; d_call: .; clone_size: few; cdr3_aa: CASSVVQGNTGELFF; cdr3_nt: TGTGCCAGCAGTGTAGTGCAGGGAAACACCGGGGAGCTGTTTTTT
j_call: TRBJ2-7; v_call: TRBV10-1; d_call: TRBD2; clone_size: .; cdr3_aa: CASSGAGASYEQYF; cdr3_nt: TGCGCCAGCAGTGGGGCGGGAGCCTCGTACGAGCAGTACTTC
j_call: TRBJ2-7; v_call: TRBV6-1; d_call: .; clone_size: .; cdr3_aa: CASVLGEAYEQYF; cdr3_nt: TGTGCCAGCGTGTTGGGTGAGGCGTACGAGCAGTACTTC
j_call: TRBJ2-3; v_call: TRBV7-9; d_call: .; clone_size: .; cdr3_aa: CSSSFGGTTDTQYF; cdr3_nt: TGTTCCAGCAGCTTCGGCGGGACCACAGATACGCAGTATTTT
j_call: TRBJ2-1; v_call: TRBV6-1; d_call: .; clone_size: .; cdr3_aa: CATWGDGNEQFF; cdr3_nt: TGTGCCACCTGGGGGGACGGCAATGAGCAGTTCTTC
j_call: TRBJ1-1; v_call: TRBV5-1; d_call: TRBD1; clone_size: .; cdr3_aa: CASSLGRTGSSEAFF; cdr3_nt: TGCGCCAGCAGCTTGGGGCGGACAGGGAGTAGTGAAGCTTTCTTT
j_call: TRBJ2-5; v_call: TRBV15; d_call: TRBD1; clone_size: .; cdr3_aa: CATSTGTGMETQYF; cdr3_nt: TGTGCCACAAGTACCGGGACAGGGATGGAGACCCAGTACTTC
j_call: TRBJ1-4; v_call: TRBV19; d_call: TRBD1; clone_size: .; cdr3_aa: CASSTQGAREKLFF; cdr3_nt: TGTGCCAGTAGTACACAGGGGGCGCGTGAAAAACTGTTTTTT
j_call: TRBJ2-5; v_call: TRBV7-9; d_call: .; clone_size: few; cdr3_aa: CASSREGALKTQYF; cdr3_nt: TGTGCCAGCAGCCGTGAAGGGGCGTTGAAGACCCAGTACTTC
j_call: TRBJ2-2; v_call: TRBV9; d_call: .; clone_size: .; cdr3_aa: CASSASTRRTGELFF; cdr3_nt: TGTGCCAGCAGCGCCTCGACTAGACGCACCGGGGAGCTGTTTTTT
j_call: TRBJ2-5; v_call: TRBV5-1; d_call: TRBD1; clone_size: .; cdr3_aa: CASSLKGGAEETQYF; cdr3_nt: TGCGCCAGCAGCTTGAAAGGGGGCGCGGAGGAGACCCAGTACTTC
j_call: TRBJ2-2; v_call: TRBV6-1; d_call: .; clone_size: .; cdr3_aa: CASSELSQGTGELFF; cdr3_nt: TGTGCCAGCAGTGAACTATCACAGGGAACCGGGGAGCTGTTTTTT
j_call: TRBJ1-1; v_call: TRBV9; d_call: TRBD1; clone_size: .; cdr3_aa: CASSVARDRANTEAFF; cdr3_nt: TGTGCCAGCAGCGTAGCCCGGGACAGGGCGAACACTGAAGCTTTCTTT
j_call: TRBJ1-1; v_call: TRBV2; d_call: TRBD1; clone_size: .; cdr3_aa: CASSGRGRNTEAFF; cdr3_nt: TGTGCCAGCAGTGGAAGGGGGCGTAACACTGAAGCTTTCTTT
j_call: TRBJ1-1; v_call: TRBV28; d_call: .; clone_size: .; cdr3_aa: CASSLGSAGQRDTEAFF; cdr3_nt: TGTGCCAGCAGTTTAGGGTCGGCAGGGCAAAGGGACACTGAAGCTTTCTTT
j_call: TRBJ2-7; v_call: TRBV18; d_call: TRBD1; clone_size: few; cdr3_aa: CASSPRQGVIYEQYF; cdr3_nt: TGTGCCAGCTCACCAAGGCAGGGGGTGATATACGAGCAGTACTTC
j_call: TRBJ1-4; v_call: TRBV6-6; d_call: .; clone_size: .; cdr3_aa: CASSYSRETEKLFF; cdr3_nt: TGTGCCAGCAGTTACTCTCGGGAAACTGAAAAACTGTTTTTT
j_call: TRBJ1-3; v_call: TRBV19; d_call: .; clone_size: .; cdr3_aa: CASLQVGHSGNTIYF; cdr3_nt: TGTGCCAGCCTGCAAGTGGGACACTCTGGAAACACCATATATTTT
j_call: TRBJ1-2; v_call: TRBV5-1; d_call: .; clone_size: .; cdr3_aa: CASSLQGLNYGYTF; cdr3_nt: TGCGCCAGCAGCTTGCAGGGTCTCAACTATGGCTACACCTTC
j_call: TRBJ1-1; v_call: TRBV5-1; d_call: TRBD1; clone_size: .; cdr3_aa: CASSWTGMNTEAFF; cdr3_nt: TGCGCCAGCAGCTGGACAGGGATGAACACTGAAGCTTTCTTT
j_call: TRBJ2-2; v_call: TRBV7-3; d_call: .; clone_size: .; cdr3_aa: CASSIQGTGTGELFF; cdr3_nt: TGTGCCAGCAGCATACAGGGAACGGGCACCGGGGAGCTGTTTTTT
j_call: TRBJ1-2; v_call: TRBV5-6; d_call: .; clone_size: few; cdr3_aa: CASSYRAGIAYGYTF; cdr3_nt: TGTGCCAGCAGCTATCGGGCAGGGATTGCCTATGGCTACACCTTC
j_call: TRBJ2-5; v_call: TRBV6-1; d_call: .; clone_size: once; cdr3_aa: CASSDRAYRETQYF; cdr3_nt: TGTGCCAGCAGTGACCGCGCCTACCGAGAGACCCAGTACTTC
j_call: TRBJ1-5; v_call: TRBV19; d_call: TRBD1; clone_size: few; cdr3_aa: CASAEPGGAFQPQHF; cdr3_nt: TGTGCCAGTGCTGAACCAGGGGGCGCTTTTCAGCCCCAGCATTTT
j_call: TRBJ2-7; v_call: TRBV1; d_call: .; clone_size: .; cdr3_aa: CTSSQAGAGGPYEQYF; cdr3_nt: TGCACCAGCAGCCAGGCCGGGGCGGGAGGACCTTACGAGCAGTACTTC
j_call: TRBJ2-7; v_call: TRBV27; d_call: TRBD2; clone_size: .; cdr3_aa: CASRQGLAQTYEQYF; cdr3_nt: TGTGCCAGCAGACAAGGACTAGCCCAGACCTACGAGCAGTACTTC
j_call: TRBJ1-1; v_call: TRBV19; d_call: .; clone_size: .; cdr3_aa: CASSINRVRHAEAFF; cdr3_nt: TGTGCCAGTAGTATTAACAGGGTCCGTCACGCTGAAGCTTTCTTT
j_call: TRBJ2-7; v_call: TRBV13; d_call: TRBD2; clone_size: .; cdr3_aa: CASSESQRDLRYEQYF; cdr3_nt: TGTGCCAGCAGCGAAAGTCAGCGGGATCTCCGCTACGAGCAGTACTTC